These 15 T cell receptor beta chains were sequenced from one sample in a study of blood T cell repertoires in COVID-19. Profiling relied on immunoSEQ multiplex PCR, and the TCRdb table lists in-frame clones only, not all of them. The profile shows around 97,000 clones, about 80% of them singletons. The sample consisted of peripheral blood. The origin of the receptors is a man aged 65 to 85 with acute or convalescent COVID-19.

The chain employs TRBV6-1 and TRBJ1-2; 9 bases are shared with TRBD1. Germline loops: CDR1 MNHNS, CDR2 SASEGT. The CDR3 contains 18 residues. After removal of 6 bases from V and 0 bases from J, the junction contained 14 bases not matched to a gene. The CDR3 region is CASREPLGQGESNYGYTF. The CDR3 bases are TGTGCCAGCAGGGAACCTTTGGGACAGGGCGAATCTAACTATGGCTACACCTTC.

J is TRBJ2-2 and V is TRBV9, with D perhaps matching TRBD2 (6 bases). CDR3 size: 16 residues. Looked up from germline, CDR1 is SGDLS and CDR2 is YYNGEE. V was shortened by 2 bases and J by 6 bases, with 17 bases between the two germline ends. CDR3 sequence (DNA): TGTGCCAGCAGCGTCCAACCGACCCGGAGGGCCGGGGAGCTGTTTTTT. Its protein product is CASSVQPTRRAGELFF.

The V call is TRBV6-5, the J call TRBJ2-1; D is perhaps TRBD2 (5 bases). The CDR3 runs 15 residues. Germline-derived CDR1 and CDR2 are MNHEY and SVGAGI. V shed 2 bases and J shed 4 bases, with 12 bases lying between them. This CDR3 is CASSYLRTGYNEQFF. As DNA, the CDR3 is TGTGCCAGCAGTTACCTCCGGACTGGTTACAATGAGCAGTTCTTC.

The chain recombines TRBV19 with TRBJ1-4; possible D gene TRBD1, 5 bases. This CDR3 has 13 amino acids. CDR1 and CDR2 (germline): LNHDA, SQIVND (reference sequence). V dropped 7 bases and J dropped 5 bases, with 11 bases sitting between them. The CDR3 nucleotides are TGTGCCAGTATGAACGCAGGGAATGAAAAACTGTTTTTT. Protein sequence: CASMNAGNEKLFF.

The rearrangement uses TRBV4-1 and TRBJ1-5; weak D call: TRBD1 (6 bases). CDR1 and CDR2 from the germline V gene are MGHRA and YSYEKL. V was shortened by 4 bases and J by 7 bases, with 11 bases between the two germline ends. The CDR3 totals 13 residues. The CDR3 is CASSLKGDQPQHF. The CDR3, as DNA: TGCGCCAGCAGCCTTAAGGGGGACCAGCCCCAGCATTTT.

J is TRBJ1-6 and V is TRBV30; D remains ambiguous. V was cut by 3 bases and J by 0 bases, with 9 bases left in between. This CDR3 is built from 15 residues. Germline CDR1 and CDR2: GTSNPN and SVGIG (reference sequence). The CDR3: CAWSAASSYNSPLHF. The DNA for the CDR3 is TGTGCCTGGAGCGCAGCGAGCTCCTATAATTCACCCCTCCACTTT. The full variable domain, its missing parts supplied by reference TRBV30 and TRBJ1-6, is SQTIHQWPATLVQPVGSPLSLECTVEGTSNPNLYWYRQAAGRGLQLLFYSVGIGQISSEVPQNLSASRPQDRQFILSSKKLLLSDSGFYLCAWSAASSYNSPLHFGNGTRLTVT.

This chain connects TRBV6-6 to TRBJ2-5, with 7 bases aligning to TRBD1. From germline, CDR1 is MNHNY and CDR2 SVGAGI (reference sequence). CDR3 length: 14 amino acids. The V segment lost 4 bases and the J segment 0 bases; nucleotides outside the gene matches: 2. In DNA, the CDR3 is TGTGCCAGCAGTTTACAGGGGCACCAAGAGACCCAGTACTTC. It yields the protein CASSLQGHQETQYF.

The rearrangement links TRBV7-9 to TRBJ2-2; TRBD2 matches 15 bases. The junction had 3 bases not matched to a gene; V was cut back by 5 bases and J by 2 bases. The germline CDR1 and CDR2 sequences are SEHNR and FQNEAQ (reference sequence). This CDR3 has 17 amino acids. For the CDR3, the DNA is TGTGCCAGCAGCCCGGGACTAGCGGGGGGAAACACCGGGGAGCTGTTTTTT. Its translation: CASSPGLAGGNTGELFF.

The chain combines TRBV11-2 with TRBJ1-4, with a tentative D call TRBD1 (6 bases). Germline CDR1 is SGHAT and CDR2 is FQNNGV. V shed 8 bases and J shed 5 bases, with 15 bases lying between them. There are 14 residues in the CDR3. The DNA for the CDR3 is TGTGCCAGCGGACAGACAGGAATAAATGAAAAACTGTTTTTT. Amino acids: CASGQTGINEKLFF.

The chain links TRBV4-1 to TRBJ2-1, with 8 bases matching TRBD2. Trimming at V came to 1 base and at J to 7 bases, leaving 9 bases not matched to a gene. The CDR3 extends over 16 amino acids. Germline V gene lookup returns CDR1 MGHRA and CDR2 YSYEKL. The CDR3 here is CASSQVLAEPGNEQFF. The CDR3 region has the DNA TGCGCCAGCAGCCAAGTACTAGCGGAGCCCGGTAATGAGCAGTTCTTC.

The chain has TRBV6-6 and TRBJ1-6, with D perhaps TRBD1 (6 bases). The V and J ends lost 2 bases and 4 bases respectively, with 6 bases between them. CDR3 length equals 14 residues. CDR1 MNHNY and CDR2 SVGAGI come from the germline V gene (reference sequence). In DNA, the CDR3 is TGTGCCAGCAGTTACGGACAGTATAATTCACCCCTCCACTTT. It translates to CASSYGQYNSPLHF.

This chain uses TRBV25-1 with TRBJ1-1, with 7 bases aligning to TRBD1. CDR1 MGHDK and CDR2 SYGVNS come from the germline V gene. V dropped 3 bases and J dropped 1; count of bases not matched to a gene: 5. The length of the CDR3 is 15 residues. As DNA, the CDR3 is TGTGCCAGCAGTGATACGACAGGGAAGAACACTGAAGCTTTCTTT. Its protein product is CASSDTTGKNTEAFF.

This chain links TRBV30 with TRBJ1-3; no firm D call. V dropped 7 bases and J dropped 0 bases, with 10 bases sitting between them. Germline V CDR1 and CDR2: GTSNPN, SVGIG (reference sequence). The CDR3 is 13 residues long. In DNA form, the CDR3 reads TGTGCCTCTGACACCATCTCTGGAAACACCATATATTTT. It is translated as CASDTISGNTIYF.

The chain recombines TRBV24-1 with TRBJ2-1; 7 nucleotides match TRBD1. The CDR3 extends over 15 amino acids. Trimming at V came to 1 base and at J to 7 bases, leaving 6 bases not matched to a gene. Germline lookup yields CDR1 KGHDR and CDR2 SFDVKD. The DNA of the CDR3 is TGTGCCACCAGTGATTTCCCAATACAGGGGAATGAGCAGTTCTTC. The encoded protein is CATSDFPIQGNEQFF.

This chain uses TRBV6-1 with TRBJ1-1, with TRBD1 matching over 10 bases. CDR1 MNHNS and CDR2 SASEGT come from the germline V gene. V gave up 0 bases and J gave up 1 base; unmatched junction bases: 5. The CDR3 spans 17 residues. CDR3 sequence (DNA): TGTGCCAGCAGTGAAGCGGGGACAGGGGCAACGAACACTGAAGCTTTCTTT. This gives the protein CASSEAGTGATNTEAFF.